The present T cell receptor (beta chain) was sequenced within a study of T cells in Graves' hyperthyroidism and ophthalmopathy. Study background: Peripheral blood was secured at the point of initial diagnosis, before any treatment.

On this clonotype: Its antigen is unidentified.

RNA transcripts yielded amplified TCR beta CDR3 regions. The TCR CDR3 was amplified in a first-round RT-PCR using the HTBI primer set. In TCRdb, the multiplex PCR reads were re-called with MiXCR into one record per CDR3 protein. Of hundreds of thousands of distinct CDR3 sequences in the sample, roughly 15% were seen once. Regarding the study as a whole: With a median lead of approximately six months before onset, the model predicted ophthalmopathy.

The study left out patients who had uncontrolled infection, other autoimmune disease, pregnancy or lactation. In making diagnoses, clinical symptoms, serum thyroxine and TRAb, thyroid ultrasound and orbital computed tomography were all used. Germline loops: CDR1 SGHRS, CDR2 YFSETQ. The V gene end was trimmed by 4 bases and the J gene end by 0 bases; junction bases not matched to a gene: 5. There are 15 residues in the CDR3. The clonotype was recovered from a woman between 45 and 60 years old with Graves' ophthalmopathy. This chain connects TRBV5-1 to TRBJ2-7; 9 bases agree with TRBD1. The sample was blood. CDR3 protein: CASSIATGGSYEQYF. CDR3 DNA sequence: TGCGCCAGCAGCATAGCGACAGGGGGCTCCTACGAGCAGTACTTC.